What follows are 14 T cell receptor beta chains derived from one specimen sequenced in a study of cytomegalovirus exposure and HLA in healthy donors. The PCR had 60 Vbeta and 13 Jbeta primers. Produced via immunoSEQ multiplex PCR; TCRdb's table is partial and in-frame only. Among a few hundred thousand clones, just over 70% were seen once, and the ten largest hold roughly 2.4%. Material: PBMCs. The receptors derive from a female donor in good health and CMV-seronegative.

The gene calls are TRBV16 and TRBJ2-7; D call uncertain. The length of the CDR3 is 15 residues. V lost 0 bases and J lost 1, with 10 bases in between. Germline V CDR1 and CDR2: KGHSY, FQNENV. The CDR3 sequence is CASSQSFRGSYEQYF. CDR3 DNA: TGTGCCAGCAGCCAATCGTTCCGCGGTTCCTACGAGCAGTACTTC.

This clone was seen only a few times. The chain links TRBV9 to TRBJ1-2; 7 bases agree with TRBD1. This CDR3 has 10 amino acids. Germline-derived CDR1 and CDR2 are SGDLS and YYNGEE. V lost 10 bases and J lost 8; bases outside the gene matches: 5. The CDR3 sequence is CASQGVGYTF. The DNA for the CDR3 is TGTGCCTCCCAGGGGGTCGGCTACACCTTC.

Worth noting for this clone: The germline gene is not matched at one end of the junction; a read error may be the cause. The chain is built from TRBV7-7 and TRBJ1-1; D is ambiguous. CDR1 SSHAT and CDR2 FNYEAQ come from the germline V gene (reference sequence). This CDR3 is 13 amino acids long. CDR3 in amino acids: CASSHRENTEAFF. In DNA form, the CDR3 reads TGTGCTAGCAGCCACCGGGAGAACACTGAAGCTTTCTTT.

The chain joins TRBV29-1 to TRBJ2-5; the D gene is possibly TRBD1 (6 bases). Trimming removed 7 bases at V and 1 base at J, with 19 bases between. Looked up from germline, CDR1 is SQVTM and CDR2 is ANQGSEA. This CDR3 has 15 amino acids. CDR3 sequence (DNA): TGCAGCGCCGTCGGAGCGGTGGGGGCCCAAGAGACCCAGTACTTC. Its protein product is CSAVGAVGAQETQYF.

In its sample, this clone was seen a few times. The gene calls are TRBV6-1 and TRBJ1-2; no clear D. Germline CDR1 is MNHNS and CDR2 is SASEGT. V lost 6 bases to trimming and J lost 2 bases, with 22 bases between them. This CDR3 spans 17 amino acids. This chain's CDR3 is CASSEPHTVPSNYGYTF. CDR3 DNA sequence: TGTGCCAGCAGCGAACCACACACGGTACCTAGCAACTATGGCTACACCTTC.

J is TRBJ2-7 and V is TRBV19; D perhaps matches TRBD2 (5 bases). The V end was cut by 10 bases, the J end by 3 bases, with 16 bases between. Germline V CDR1 and CDR2: LNHDA, SQIVND (reference sequence). This CDR3 spans 13 amino acids. CDR3 in amino acids: CAILGYSDYEQYF. The CDR3, as DNA: TGTGCCATCTTAGGGTATAGCGACTACGAGCAGTACTTC.

The gene calls are TRBV2 and TRBJ2-7, with 8 positions matching TRBD2. The length of the CDR3 is 18 residues. Losses at the gene ends were 6 bases for V and 3 bases for J; bases not matched to a gene: 19. CDR1 is SNHLY and CDR2 is FYNNEI in the germline V gene. The CDR3: CASRSSPGLEEYRYEQYF. CDR3 nucleotide sequence: TGTGCCAGCAGAAGTTCTCCGGGACTAGAAGAGTATCGCTACGAGCAGTACTTC.

The rearrangement uses TRBV11-3 and TRBJ1-6; 8 bases agree with TRBD1. Unmatched junction bases numbered 5, after V lost 1 base and J lost 9 bases. Germline V gene data show CDR1 as SGHNT and CDR2 as YENEEA. This CDR3 region has 15 residues. The CDR3 bases are TGTGCCAGCAGCTTAGGACAGGGGCGTTCTTCACCCCTCCACTTT. Translating gives CASSLGQGRSSPLHF.

This clone appeared a few times. The V and J genes are TRBV29-1 and TRBJ2-1; tentative D call: TRBD2 (5 bases). This CDR3 is built from 15 residues. Trimming pared 4 bases from V and 4 bases from J, leaving 17 bases between. Germline values: CDR1 SQVTM, CDR2 ANQGSEA. The CDR3 reads CSVVYRAGVYNEQFF. In DNA form, the CDR3 reads TGCAGCGTTGTATACCGGGCCGGGGTTTACAATGAGCAGTTCTTC.

The V call is TRBV18, the J call TRBJ2-1, with D unresolved. Trimming took off 1 base at V and 0 bases at J, with 7 bases between the two ends. CDR3 length: 15 amino acids. Germline-derived CDR1 and CDR2 are KGHSH and LQKENI. The CDR3 nucleotides read TGTGCCAGCTCACCACAGACACCCTCCTACAATGAGCAGTTCTTC. It translates to CASSPQTPSYNEQFF. The whole variable domain, remainder taken from reference TRBV18 and TRBJ2-1, is NAGVMQNPRHLVRRRGQEARLRCSPMKGHSHVYWYRQLPEEGLKFMVYLQKENIIDESGMPKERFSAEFPKEGPSILRIQQVVRGDSAAYFCASSPQTPSYNEQFFGPGTRLTVL.

V and J are TRBV7-8 and TRBJ2-7; 11 nucleotides agree with TRBD1. Per the germline V gene, CDR1 is SGHVS and CDR2 is FQNEAQ. The CDR3 has 15 amino acids. The V and J ends lost 4 bases and 4 bases, in that order; junction bases with no gene match: 6. Here the CDR3 reads CASSSGQGALYEQYF. The CDR3, as DNA: TGTGCCAGCAGCTCCGGACAGGGGGCGTTGTACGAGCAGTACTTC.

V is TRBV5-1 and J is TRBJ2-3, with 8 bases lining up with TRBD1. Germline V gene lookup returns CDR1 SGHRS and CDR2 YFSETQ. J was trimmed by 1 base and V by 4 bases; bases with no gene match: 8. This CDR3 comprises 16 residues. The CDR3 loop is CASSPWTGPGTDTQYF. CDR3 nucleotide sequence: TGCGCCAGCAGCCCTTGGACAGGGCCTGGCACAGATACGCAGTATTTT.

This clone was observed a few times. V usage is TRBV7-9 and J usage is TRBJ2-1, with D hard to call. The germline V and J ends were trimmed by 0 bases and 7 bases, with 4 bases remaining between them. This CDR3 has 12 amino acids. Germline V gene sequence: CDR1 SEHNR, CDR2 FQNEAQ (reference sequence). CDR3 sequence: CASSLALNEQFF. The CDR3 DNA follows: TGTGCCAGCAGCTTAGCCCTAAATGAGCAGTTCTTC.

The rearrangement joins TRBV11-3 to TRBJ1-1, with D unresolved. V was pared by 4 bases and J by 4 bases, with 19 bases between. Germline V gene lookup returns CDR1 SGHNT and CDR2 YENEEA. The CDR3 extends over 16 amino acids. As DNA, the CDR3 is TGTGCCAGCAGCTCCCAGCCGAGAGCACGGGGCACTGAAGCTTTCTTT. This translates into CASSSQPRARGTEAFF.